This record covers a single T cell receptor (beta chain). Its binding antigen is unknown. One base away there is no much larger clone; base qualities are not given. For CDR1 and CDR2, the germline V gene (reference sequence) lists SEHNR and FQNEAQ. Including cysteine and phenylalanine, the CDR3 has 16 amino acids. The DNA shown is the 48-base CDR3, in frame from base 1. V is pared back by 4 bases and J by 2 bases, with 14 bases lying between the germline termini. CD8 naive samples were CD45RO-negative cells positively selected for CCR7, giving a CD45RA+CCR7+ population that excluded TemRA cells. Healthy HIV-negative adults with no recently reported acute infections or vaccinations were included as donors. Every donor was a Caucasian adult living in Nashville, Tennessee, USA. Blood was collected by leukapheresis, and PBMCs were isolated by Ficoll-Histopaque density gradient centrifugation and then cryopreserved in liquid nitrogen vapor phase. Purity and quantity of every magnetically sorted T cell population were checked by analytical flow cytometry. Genomic DNA was isolated from every sorted fraction and measured by UV absorbance on a Nanodrop 2000c.

Using the deep immunoSEQ assay, TCR CDR3 regions were amplified from genomic DNA by multiplex PCR. Extracted genomic DNA from each cell subset was distributed evenly across all wells of several immunoSEQ 96-well plates, and each plate was treated as a replicate. For sorted subsets, about 200 ng genomic DNA, equal to 25,000 to 35,000 T cell genomes, was loaded into each replicate PCR. Purified libraries were measured with a Qubit 3.0 fluorometer, size-checked on a Bioanalyzer 2100, and measured again with the KAPA Library Quantification kit. Each immunoSEQ 96-well plate was sequenced on its own single-read 150-cycle Illumina NextSeq 550 flow cell. Concerning the study's data processing: Because the immunoSEQ output held only junctional sequences and lacked quality scores, the filtering could not match the filtering applied to full-length reads. To assign V/J genes and CDR3, sequences were annotated using PyIR, a Python wrapper for IgBLAST v1.9, with IMGT germline references. Any read was removed if the V/J assignment was weak (E-value above 1e-6), the CDR3 was missing, or the read contained stop codons, out-of-frame junctions, or ambiguous translated residues. V3J clonotypes were defined as sequences sharing the same inferred V gene, J gene, and CDR3 amino acid sequence. To compute the percentage overlap between repertoires, the number of shared unique clonotypes was divided by the size of the smaller repertoire. Repertoire richness was assessed with RTK rarefaction, the Chao1 estimator, and Recon v2.1 estimates of unobserved clonotypes. For all TCRbeta clonotypes obtained by the gDNA method from a handful of donors, generation probabilities were computed with OLGA. The source is immuneACCESS, and TCRdb retained only in-frame sequences with V and J called. Part of the clones is not carried over; for the studies checked, unresolved V genes explain less than half of this, and the remainder is unexplained. That table supplies the V and J calls and clone size; D and trimming were determined from the DNA. The sample table lists around 700,000 clones, 92% of them with a count of one. The ten largest clones add up to 24% of the sample.

The sample is drawn from a study of shared clonotypes between healthy human individuals (dated by TCRdb to 2020 to 2021). Concerning the study at large: A couple of women and a few men aged 18 to 49 years were included in the cohort. For each donor, three plates each were used for CD4 naive and CD4 memory, two plates were used for CD8 naive, and one plate was used for CD8 memory. To estimate repertoire size and how much clonotypes are shared between individuals, the study performed deep sequencing of blood TCR repertoires from roughly five healthy adults. To increase sequencing depth and limit assay-specific biases, TCR repertoire library preparation and sequencing were carried out by different laboratories using diverse techniques. Per donor, leukapheresis produced somewhere between about 0.9 and 10 billion PBMCs.

Overall results and qualifications from the work: Sampling was restricted to blood, and TCR repertoires in tissues likely differ from the TCR repertoires found in blood. Naive subsets generally had larger estimated clonotype richness than memory subsets. Because the study included only a small number of donors, the genetic and exposure-history diversity represented was limited. Compared with non-shared clonotypes, clonotypes shared by all four sorted-subset donors had higher generation probabilities. About 5% of naive CD4, 3.5% of naive CD8, 2.3% of memory CD4, and 0.4% of memory CD8 clonotypes were shared across a few donors. Incomplete sequencing was indicated by rarefaction of sorted-subset datasets, despite the large sequencing depth. Based on pairwise subsampling, the degree of clonotype sharing among donors was expected to be affected by sequencing depth.

Sequencing was performed on naive CD8+ T cells sorted from blood. The cell subset or site label here, explained by the study, means: CD45RA+CCR7+. The source is a man aged 30-40 years in good health. The chain is assembled from TRBV7-9 and TRBJ2-2; there is no confident call for the D gene. The CDR3 reads as follows: CASSSPTRVNTGELFF. The nucleotide sequence reads TGTGCCAGCAGCTCACCGACCCGGGTAAACACCGGGGAGCTGTTTTTT.